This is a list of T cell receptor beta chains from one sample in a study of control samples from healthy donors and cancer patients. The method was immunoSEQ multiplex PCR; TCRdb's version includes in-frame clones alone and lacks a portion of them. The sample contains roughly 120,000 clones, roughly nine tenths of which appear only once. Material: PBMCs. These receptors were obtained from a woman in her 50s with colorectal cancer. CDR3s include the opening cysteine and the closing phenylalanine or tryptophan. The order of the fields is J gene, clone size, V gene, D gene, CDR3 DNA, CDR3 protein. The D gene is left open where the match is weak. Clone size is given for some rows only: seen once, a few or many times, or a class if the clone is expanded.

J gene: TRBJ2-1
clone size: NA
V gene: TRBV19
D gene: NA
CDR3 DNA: TGTGCCAGTAGCCCCAACCGGGGGAGAAGCTCCTACAATGAGCAGTTCTTC
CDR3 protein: CASSPNRGRSSYNEQFF

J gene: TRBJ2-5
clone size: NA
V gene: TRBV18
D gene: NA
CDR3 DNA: TGTGCCAGCTCACCACTCAGCCAGGGAATCGAGACCCAGTACTTC
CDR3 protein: CASSPLSQGIETQYF

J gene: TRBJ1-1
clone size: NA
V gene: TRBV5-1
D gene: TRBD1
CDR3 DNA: TGCGCCAGCAGCTTGTCAGGGGGATCGAACACTGAAGCTTTCTTT
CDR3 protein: CASSLSGGSNTEAFF

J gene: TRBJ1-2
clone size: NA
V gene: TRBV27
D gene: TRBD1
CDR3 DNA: TGTGCCAGCAGTTTATCGAAGACAGGGACATTCAACTATGGCTACACCTTC
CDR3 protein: CASSLSKTGTFNYGYTF

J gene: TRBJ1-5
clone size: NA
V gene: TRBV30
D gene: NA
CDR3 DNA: TGTGCCTGGAGTGCGGCAGGGTATAGGGGCAATCAGCCCCAGCATTTT
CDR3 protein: CAWSAAGYRGNQPQHF

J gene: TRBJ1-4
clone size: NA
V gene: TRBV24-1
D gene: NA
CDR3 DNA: TGTGCCACCAGTGACAGGGGCAATGAAAAACTGTTTTTT
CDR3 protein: CATSDRGNEKLFF

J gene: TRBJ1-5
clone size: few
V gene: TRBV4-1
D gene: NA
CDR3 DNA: TGCGCCAGCAGCCACGAAAATGTTCCCAATCAGCCCCAGCATTTT
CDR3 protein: CASSHENVPNQPQHF

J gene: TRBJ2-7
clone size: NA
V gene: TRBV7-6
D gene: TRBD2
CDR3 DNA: TGTGCCAGCAGCTGGGGGGAGGGACTCTCCTACGAGCAGTACTTC
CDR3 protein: CASSWGEGLSYEQYF

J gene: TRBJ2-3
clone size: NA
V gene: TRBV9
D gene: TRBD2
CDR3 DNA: TGTGCCAGCAGCGTAGAGGCGGGAGCATCCGGTACGCAGTATTTT
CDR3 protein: CASSVEAGASGTQYF

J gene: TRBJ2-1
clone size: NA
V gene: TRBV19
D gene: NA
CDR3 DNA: TGTGCCAGTAGTATAAGAGGGGGGGCCTCCTACAATGAGCAGTTCTTC
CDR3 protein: CASSIRGGASYNEQFF

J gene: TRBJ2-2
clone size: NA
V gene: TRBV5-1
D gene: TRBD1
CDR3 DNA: TGCGCCACTAAACCTGCCGGGACAGGGGGCACCGGGGAGCTGTTTTTT
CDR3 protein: CATKPAGTGGTGELFF

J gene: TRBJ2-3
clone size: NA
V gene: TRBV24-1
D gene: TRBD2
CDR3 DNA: TGTGCCACCAGTGGGTTGCGGGAGGGGACAGATACGCAGTATTTT
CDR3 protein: CATSGLREGTDTQYF

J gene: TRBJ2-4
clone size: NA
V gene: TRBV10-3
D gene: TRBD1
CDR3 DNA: TGTGCCATCAGTGAGACAGGGGGAGGCAAAAACATTCAGTACTTC
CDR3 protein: CAISETGGGKNIQYF

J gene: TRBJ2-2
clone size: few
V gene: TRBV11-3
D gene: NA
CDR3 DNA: TGTGCCAGCAGCCTCTACAGGGCGGGCGGGGAGCTGTTTTTT
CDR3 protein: CASSLYRAGGELFF

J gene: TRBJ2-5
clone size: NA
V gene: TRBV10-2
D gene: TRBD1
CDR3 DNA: TGCGCCAGCAGACGGACAGGGGAAGAGACCCAGTACTTC
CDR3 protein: CASRRTGEETQYF

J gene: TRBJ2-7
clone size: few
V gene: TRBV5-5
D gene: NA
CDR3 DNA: TGTGCCAGCAGCTCCTATCCTACCGGTATTTACGAGCAGTACTTC
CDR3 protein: CASSSYPTGIYEQYF

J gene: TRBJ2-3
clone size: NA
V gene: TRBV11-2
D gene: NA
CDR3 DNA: TGTGCCAGCAGCTTAGATCTCAACGGGCCTACAGATACGCAGTATTTT
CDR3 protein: CASSLDLNGPTDTQYF

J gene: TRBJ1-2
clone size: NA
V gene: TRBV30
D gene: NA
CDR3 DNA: TGTGCCTGGAGTATACGGTCTGGCGGCTACACCTTC
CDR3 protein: CAWSIRSGGYTF

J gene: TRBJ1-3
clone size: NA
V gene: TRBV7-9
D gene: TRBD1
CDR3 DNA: TGTGCCAGCAGCTTAGCGACAGGGGAAAGAAACACCATATATTTT
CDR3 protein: CASSLATGERNTIYF

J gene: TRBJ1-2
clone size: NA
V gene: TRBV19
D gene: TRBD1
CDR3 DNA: TGTGCCAGTAGTATCCTAGGGACAGGCATCGTTTATGGCTACACCTTC
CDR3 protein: CASSILGTGIVYGYTF